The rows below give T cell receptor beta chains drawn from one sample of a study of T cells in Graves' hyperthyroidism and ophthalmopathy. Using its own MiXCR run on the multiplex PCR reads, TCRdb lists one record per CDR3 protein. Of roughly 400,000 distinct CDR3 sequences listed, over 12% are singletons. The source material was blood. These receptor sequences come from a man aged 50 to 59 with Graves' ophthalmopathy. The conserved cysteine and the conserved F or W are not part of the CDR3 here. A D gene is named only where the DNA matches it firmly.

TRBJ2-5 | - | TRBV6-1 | ASSGTGVAGLAGETQY
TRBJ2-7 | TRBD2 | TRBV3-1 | ASSQRRTSAAYEQY
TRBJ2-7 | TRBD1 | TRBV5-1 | ASSLGRGQGAKTTWEQY
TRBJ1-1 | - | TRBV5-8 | ASSLGGVNTEAF
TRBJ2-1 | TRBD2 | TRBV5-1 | ASSLAGLAGYNEQF
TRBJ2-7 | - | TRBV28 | ASRDGGGGGGEQY
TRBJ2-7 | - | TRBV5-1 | ASSLAGEGYEQY
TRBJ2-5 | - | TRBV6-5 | ASSSSLQETQY
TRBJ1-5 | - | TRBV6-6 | ASSYSRGSSQPQH
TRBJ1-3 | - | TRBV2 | ASSETGADSGNTIY
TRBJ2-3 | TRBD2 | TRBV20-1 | SARRLADSTDTQY
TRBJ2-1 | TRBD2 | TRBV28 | ASSLTGTSGNPV
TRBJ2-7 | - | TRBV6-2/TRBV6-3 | ASSYTQEQY
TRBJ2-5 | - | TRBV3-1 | ASSQMAGTQY
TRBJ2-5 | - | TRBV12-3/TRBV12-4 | ASSSRMGAQETQY
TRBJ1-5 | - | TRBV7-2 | ASSSNRQPQH
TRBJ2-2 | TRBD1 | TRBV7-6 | ASSPRTGGSEWTGELF
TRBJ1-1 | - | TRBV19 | ASSTRQNTEAF
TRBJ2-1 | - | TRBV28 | ASSGLSAGYNEQF
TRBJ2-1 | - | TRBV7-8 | ASSLETDNEQF
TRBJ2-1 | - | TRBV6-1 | ASSRPGLYEEQF
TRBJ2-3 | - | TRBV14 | ASSQEISGTDTQY
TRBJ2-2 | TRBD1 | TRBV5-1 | ASSTDRGRTGELF
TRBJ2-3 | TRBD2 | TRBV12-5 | ASGSGTSADTQY
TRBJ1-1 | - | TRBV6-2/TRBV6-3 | ATTLGGEAF
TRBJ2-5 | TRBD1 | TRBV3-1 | ASSQDRTEQETQY
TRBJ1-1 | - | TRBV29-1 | SVERQGAPEAF
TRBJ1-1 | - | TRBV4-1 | ASSQGLQGANTEAF
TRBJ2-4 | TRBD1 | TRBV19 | ASKTSGTGKNIQY
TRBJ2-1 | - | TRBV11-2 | ASSLSLGGNEQF
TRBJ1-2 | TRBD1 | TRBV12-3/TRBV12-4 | ASSGGTGANGYT
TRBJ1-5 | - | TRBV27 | ASSFGVGPGYQPQH
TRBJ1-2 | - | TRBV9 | ASSVPGSAGYT
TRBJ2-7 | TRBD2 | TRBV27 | ASSLNPSGKNYEQY
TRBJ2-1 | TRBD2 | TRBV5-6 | ASSWKTSGRGEPNEQF
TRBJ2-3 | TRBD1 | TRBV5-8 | ASSLKTGGLTSLSTDTQY
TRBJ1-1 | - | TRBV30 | AWSSENTEAF
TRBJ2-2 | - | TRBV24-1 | ATSDPTGVRELF
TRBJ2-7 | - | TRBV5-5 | ASSLQGPPSYEQY
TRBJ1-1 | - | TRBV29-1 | SVHAGVVNTEAF
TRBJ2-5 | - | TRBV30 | AWSSGEETQY
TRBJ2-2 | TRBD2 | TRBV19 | ASRESSGIYTGELF
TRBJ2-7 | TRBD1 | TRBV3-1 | ARSGDSGYEQY
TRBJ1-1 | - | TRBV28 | ASSSHAGWGTEAF
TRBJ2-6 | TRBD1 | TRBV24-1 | ATSDAPGQGAGGANVLT
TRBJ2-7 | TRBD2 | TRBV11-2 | ASSQTSGSNEQY
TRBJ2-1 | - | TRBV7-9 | ASSFTGYNEQF
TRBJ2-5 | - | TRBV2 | ASVRGREPRETQY
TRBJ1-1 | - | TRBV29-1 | SVLTNWPNTEAF
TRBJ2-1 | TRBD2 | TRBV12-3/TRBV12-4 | ASSLWGGGLKGNEQF
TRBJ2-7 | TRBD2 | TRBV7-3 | ASSQAGGSYEQY
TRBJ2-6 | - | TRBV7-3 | ASSPRLSGANVLT
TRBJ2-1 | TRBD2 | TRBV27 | ASSTSGSGFEQF
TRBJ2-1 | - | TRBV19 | ATQGLPSVNYNEQF
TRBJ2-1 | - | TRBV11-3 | ASSSTGANLDEQF